The 26 T cell receptor beta chains below come from one sample, sequenced in a study of blood T cell repertoires in COVID-19. Some clones are missing from TCRdb's copy, which holds only in-frame ones; the method was immunoSEQ multiplex PCR. Altogether roughly 200,000 clones are present, 85% to 90% being singletons, with the ten largest covering over 1%. Source material: PBMCs or T cells enriched from blood (not recorded which). The receptors originated from a man between 25 and 39 years old who had recovered from COVID-19.

V gene TRBV7-2 combines with J gene TRBJ1-6, with no clear D. Trimming took off 4 bases at V and 5 bases at J, with 6 bases between the two ends. The length of the CDR3 is 13 residues. CDR1 is SGHTA and CDR2 is FQGNSA in the germline V gene. The CDR3: CASSSRNNSPLHF. CDR3 DNA: TGTGCCAGCAGCTCGCGGAATAATTCACCCCTCCACTTT.

This sequence joins TRBV25-1 and TRBJ2-1; D possibly corresponds to TRBD1 (5 bases). The CDR3 is 15 residues long. Germline assignment: CDR1 MGHDK and CDR2 SYGVNS. Trimming stripped 6 bases from V and 6 bases from J, with 18 bases between. This chain's CDR3 is CASSPPREHTNEQFF. CDR3 sequence (DNA): TGTGCCAGCAGCCCTCCCAGGGAACATACCAATGAGCAGTTCTTC.

The chain couples TRBV2 to TRBJ2-7, with a possible D match to TRBD1 (5 bases). Germline V CDR1 and CDR2: SNHLY, FYNNEI. V was clipped by 4 bases and J by 7 bases, with 17 bases between them. The CDR3 contains 14 residues. CDR3 in amino acids: CASSADDSFSEQYF. The CDR3 bases are TGTGCCAGCAGTGCAGACGACAGTTTTAGTGAGCAGTACTTC.

This rearrangement joins TRBV7-2 to TRBJ2-3, with TRBD1 matching over 7 bases. In germline, CDR1 is SGHTA, CDR2 FQGNSA. There are 15 residues in the CDR3. J lost 0 bases, V lost 5 bases, and 5 bases had no gene match. CDR3 coding DNA: TGTGCCAGCAGCCCGAGACAGGGCAGCACAGATACGCAGTATTTT. As protein: CASSPRQGSTDTQYF.

J is TRBJ2-1 and V is TRBV5-4, with D possibly matching TRBD1 (6 bases). Per the germline V gene, CDR1 is SGHNT and CDR2 is YYREEE (reference sequence). Trimming took off 2 bases at V and 5 bases at J, with 11 bases between the two ends. This CDR3 spans 14 amino acids. DNA for the CDR3: TGTGCCAGCAGCTTCCCACAGGGTAACAATGAGCAGTTCTTC. It is translated as CASSFPQGNNEQFF.

The chain couples TRBV27 to TRBJ2-1; 13 bases align to TRBD2. V dropped 3 bases and J dropped 5; count of bases not matched to a gene: 7. The V gene's germline CDR1 is MNHEY and CDR2 SMNVEV (reference sequence). There are 17 residues in the CDR3. The CDR3 region has the DNA TGTGCCAGCAGTTTCAGTACCGGGACTAGCGGGAACAATGAGCAGTTCTTC. This encodes CASSFSTGTSGNNEQFF.

The genes are TRBV27 and TRBJ2-1; a possible D gene is TRBD1 (5 bases). Germline lookup yields CDR1 MNHEY and CDR2 SMNVEV (reference sequence). The CDR3 extends over 13 amino acids. V lost 1 base to trimming and J lost 10 bases, with 11 bases between them. CDR3 residues: CASSLLGLGEQFF. In DNA, the CDR3 is TGTGCCAGCAGTTTATTGGGGCTAGGGGAGCAGTTCTTC.

The chain couples TRBV11-2 to TRBJ1-1, with TRBD1 matching over 10 bases. The CDR3 length is 15 residues. The V gene's germline CDR1 is SGHAT and CDR2 FQNNGV. The junction had 4 bases not matched to a gene; V was cut back by 5 bases and J by 1 base. The CDR3 DNA follows: TGTGCCAGCAGCAACTGGGACAGGGGGAACACTGAAGCTTTCTTT. This gives the protein CASSNWDRGNTEAFF.

This chain links TRBV18 with TRBJ1-6; no firm D call. Trimming took 2 bases from V and 4 from J, leaving 18 bases between them. Germline V gives CDR1 KGHSH, CDR2 LQKENI. The CDR3 length is 18 residues. CDR3 coding DNA: TGTGCCAGCTCACCAATCCGGTCCAATCAATTATATAATTCACCCCTCCACTTT. This translates into CASSPIRSNQLYNSPLHF.

A single count supports this clone. The V gene is TRBV10-2, the J gene TRBJ1-4; TRBD1 matches at 10 bases. CDR1 is WSHSY, CDR2 SAAADI, per germline. The V segment lost 7 bases and the J segment 7 bases; nucleotides outside the gene matches: 3. The CDR3 is made up of 13 amino acids. CDR3 nucleotide sequence: TGCGCCAGCAAAGACAGGGGGCGTGAAAAACTGTTTTTT. It encodes CASKDRGREKLFF.

This chain joins TRBV2 and TRBJ1-2, with a weak D call TRBD1 (5 bases). The germline gives CDR1 SNHLY, CDR2 FYNNEI. Trimming took 5 bases from V and 2 from J, leaving 12 bases between them. The CDR3 is 14 residues long. The CDR3: CASSPPGGNYGYTF. In nucleotides, the CDR3 is TGTGCCAGCAGTCCCCCGGGGGGGAACTATGGCTACACCTTC.

The V call is TRBV2, the J call TRBJ1-1; no definite D call. The V end was cut by 2 bases, the J end by 5 bases, with 18 bases between. This CDR3 has 16 residues. CDR1 is SNHLY, CDR2 FYNNEI, per germline. CDR3 nucleotides: TGTGCCAGCAGTGAACATGTTCTAGAGCGTGAGACTGAAGCTTTCTTT. Encoded protein: CASSEHVLERETEAFF.

The chain has TRBV4-3 and TRBJ1-2; possible D gene TRBD1, 6 bases. Looked up from germline, CDR1 is LGHNA and CDR2 is YSLEER. This CDR3 is 14 amino acids long. Trimming left V 0 bases short and J 7 bases short, with 12 bases between. CDR3 in DNA: TGCGCCAGCAGCCAAGATAGGGGGGGCGGTGGCTACACCTTC. Encoded protein: CASSQDRGGGGYTF.

The chain couples TRBV7-9 to TRBJ2-3, with 12 bases identical to TRBD2. The junction had 8 bases not matched to a gene; V was cut back by 5 bases and J by 2 bases. The CDR3 extends over 17 amino acids. Germline CDR1 and CDR2: SEHNR and FQNEAQ (reference sequence). The CDR3: CASSPRLAGDDTDTQYF. The CDR3 DNA reads as TGTGCCAGCAGCCCTCGACTAGCGGGAGATGACACAGATACGCAGTATTTT.

The V gene is TRBV4-3, the J gene TRBJ1-6; TRBD1 matches at 7 bases. This CDR3 contains 16 residues. V was clipped by 3 bases and J by 7 bases; unmatched bases: 9. Looked up from germline, CDR1 is LGHNA and CDR2 is YSLEER. The CDR3 region has the DNA TGCGCCAGCAGCCATGAACCGGGACAGAGAAATTCACCCCTCCACTTT. The encoded protein is CASSHEPGQRNSPLHF.

The genes are TRBV5-4 and TRBJ1-4; 9 nucleotides match TRBD1. The CDR3 loop spans 15 amino acids. J was trimmed by 4 bases and V by 3 bases; bases with no gene match: 4. Germline lookup yields CDR1 SGHNT and CDR2 YYREEE (reference sequence). CDR3 DNA: TGTGCCAGCAGCTCACAGGGGGCGGGTAATGAAAAACTGTTTTTT. It encodes CASSSQGAGNEKLFF.

This chain uses TRBV9 with TRBJ1-1, with TRBD1 identical over 8 bases. The germline V gene has CDR1 SGDLS and CDR2 YYNGEE. The trim removed 2 bases at V and 1 base at J, leaving 4 bases unmatched. The CDR3 has 15 amino acids. CDR3 nucleotides: TGTGCCAGCAGCGTTCCCGGGACAGGGAACACTGAAGCTTTCTTT. Translation gives CASSVPGTGNTEAFF. Supplemented by reference TRBV9 and TRBJ1-1, the full variable domain reads DSGVTQTPKHLITATGQRVTLRCSPRSGDLSVYWYQQSLDQGLQFLIQYYNGEERAKGNILERFSAQQFPDLHSELNLSSLELGDSALYFCASSVPGTGNTEAFFGQGTRLTVV.

The V gene is TRBV19, the J gene TRBJ2-3; maybe TRBD2 (7 bases). The CDR3 has 16 amino acids. V was shortened by 5 bases and J by 3 bases, with 18 bases between the two germline ends. The V gene's germline CDR1 is LNHDA and CDR2 SQIVND (reference sequence). The CDR3 sequence: CASSPEGGGLTDTQYF. CDR3 sequence (DNA): TGTGCCAGTAGTCCAGAGGGGGGGGGCCTAACAGATACGCAGTATTTT.

This CDR3 reads CASSKERIPGTGGPNTEAFF. The CDR3 nucleotides are TGTGCCAGCAGCAAAGAAAGGATTCCGGGGACAGGGGGCCCTAACACTGAAGCTTTCTTT. The rearrangement links TRBV21-1 to TRBJ1-1; TRBD1 reflects the table's D call only, with no check against the DNA. TRBV21-1 is classified as a pseudogene. The CDR3 consists of 20 residues.

The J gene is TRBJ1-4, the V gene TRBV2; 10 positions match TRBD1. This CDR3 is 14 amino acids long. J gave up 8 bases and V 6 bases, and 6 bases lay outside the gene matches. The germline gives CDR1 SNHLY, CDR2 FYNNEI. DNA for the CDR3: TGTGCCAGCAGGGCGGGGGACAGGGGAGAAAAACTGTTTTTT. It is translated as CASRAGDRGEKLFF. The full variable domain, rest sourced from reference TRBV2 and TRBJ1-4, is EPEVTQTPSHQVTQMGQEVILRCVPISNHLYFYWYRQILGQKVEFLVSFYNNEISEKSEIFDDQFSVERPDGSNFTLKIRSTKLEDSAMYFCASRAGDRGEKLFFGSGTQLSVL.

This clone was counted once. The CDR3 DNA reads TGTGCCAGCAGCGGTGCGGGAGGATACAATGAGCAGTTCTTC. Amino acids: CASSGAGGYNEQFF. The rearrangement links TRBV7-9 to TRBJ2-1; 8 positions match TRBD2. Germline CDR1 and CDR2: SEHNR and FQNEAQ (reference sequence). The ends lost 5 bases at V and 4 bases at J; junction bases unmatched: 4. The CDR3 is made up of 14 amino acids. Filled out from reference TRBV7-9 and TRBJ2-1, the complete variable domain reads DTGVSQNPRHKITKRGQNVTFRCDPISEHNRLYWYRQTLGQGPEFLTYFQNEAQLEKSRLLSDRFSAERPKGSFSTLEIQRTEQGDSAMYLCASSGAGGYNEQFFGPGTRLTVL.

V gene TRBV11-2 combines with J gene TRBJ1-1; 7 bases map to TRBD1. The V segment lost 5 bases and the J segment 0 bases; nucleotides outside the gene matches: 15. The CDR3 contains 18 residues. Germline values: CDR1 SGHAT, CDR2 FQNNGV. CDR3 sequence (DNA): TGTGCCAGCAGCCTCCCCGGGTTGCCGGGACAGCTGAACACTGAAGCTTTCTTT. It encodes CASSLPGLPGQLNTEAFF.

The genes are TRBV18 and TRBJ2-4; 10 positions match TRBD2. The CDR3 spans 17 residues. Per germline, CDR1 KGHSH and CDR2 LQKENI. J lost 0 bases, V lost 3 bases, and 5 bases had no gene match. CDR3: CASSPPGLAEAKNIQYF. The CDR3 DNA reads as TGTGCCAGCTCACCTCCCGGACTAGCGGAAGCCAAAAACATTCAGTACTTC.

The chain recombines TRBV7-2 with TRBJ1-3; D is unresolved. The germline CDR1 and CDR2 sequences are SGHTA and FQGNSA. Trimming shortened V by 2 bases and J by 0 bases, and 5 bases separated the two germline ends. The CDR3 loop spans 14 amino acids. The CDR3 region is CASSLRDSGNTIYF. The DNA of the CDR3 is TGTGCCAGCAGCTTACGGGACTCTGGAAACACCATATATTTT.

The rearrangement joins TRBV7-9 to TRBJ2-6; tentative D call: TRBD1 (5 bases). The CDR3 loop spans 17 amino acids. Looked up from germline, CDR1 is SEHNR and CDR2 is FQNEAQ (reference sequence). V was pared by 1 base and J by 2 bases, with 12 bases between. Here the CDR3 reads CASSLGSGYPGANVLTF. The CDR3 coding sequence is TGTGCCAGCAGCTTAGGATCAGGGTATCCTGGGGCCAACGTCCTGACTTTC.

The V gene is TRBV7-6, the J gene TRBJ1-2; TRBD1 might be the D (5 bases). Germline values: CDR1 SGHVS, CDR2 FNYEAQ. This CDR3 contains 14 residues. The germline V and J ends were trimmed by 2 bases and 4 bases, with 11 bases remaining between them. CDR3: CASSLTQGFYGYTF. CDR3 nucleotides: TGTGCCAGCAGCTTAACCCAGGGTTTCTATGGCTACACCTTC.